A selection of T cell receptor beta chains follows, all from one sample in a study of CD8 T cells in ankylosing spondylitis. From the 5' RACE reads, TCRdb called clonotypes with MiXCR, one entry per CDR3 protein. The table includes about 540,000 distinct CDR3 sequences, roughly 13% detected once. The sequencing sample was made of blood, either unsorted or a sorted T cell fraction (not recorded which). The source of these receptors is a male donor with ankylosing spondylitis. The CDR3 runs from the conserved cysteine through the conserved F or W.

v_gene: TRBV11-2
j_gene: TRBJ2-7
CDR3aa: CASSLTASGRYEQYF

v_gene: TRBV10-3
j_gene: TRBJ2-5
CDR3aa: CAISEIGGKRDQETQYF

v_gene: TRBV25-1
j_gene: TRBJ1-6
CDR3aa: CASSDHPGTTLHF

v_gene: TRBV7-2
j_gene: TRBJ2-1
CDR3aa: CASSLTAVPTGEQFF

v_gene: TRBV6-5
j_gene: TRBJ2-2
CDR3aa: CASSFTGVGTGELFF

v_gene: TRBV20-1
j_gene: TRBJ2-5
CDR3aa: CSAGDRSGETQYF

v_gene: TRBV6-5
j_gene: TRBJ2-3
CDR3aa: CASSYTPSGSRTDTQYF

v_gene: TRBV7-2
j_gene: TRBJ1-2
CDR3aa: CASSVGEGYGYTF

v_gene: TRBV6-1
j_gene: TRBJ1-5
CDR3aa: CASNTGQEHQPQHF

v_gene: TRBV5-1
j_gene: TRBJ2-2
CDR3aa: CASSSRQSNTGELFF

v_gene: TRBV7-9
j_gene: TRBJ2-1
CDR3aa: CASIRTSGSGAEFF

v_gene: TRBV7-7
j_gene: TRBJ2-1
CDR3aa: CASSLRQGRGNEQFF

v_gene: TRBV12-3/TRBV12-4
j_gene: TRBJ2-2
CDR3aa: CASSPVDRDNTGELFF

v_gene: TRBV6-2/TRBV6-3
j_gene: TRBJ2-5
CDR3aa: CASSYGTSMRKTQYF

v_gene: TRBV7-9
j_gene: TRBJ1-3
CDR3aa: CASSLRTGDSGNTIYF

v_gene: TRBV7-9
j_gene: TRBJ1-1
CDR3aa: CASSPGAPAAFF

v_gene: TRBV11-1
j_gene: TRBJ1-1
CDR3aa: CASSTPPMGAVEGNTEAFF

v_gene: TRBV7-9
j_gene: TRBJ2-1
CDR3aa: CASTQGGSGRAYNEQFF

v_gene: TRBV15
j_gene: TRBJ2-3
CDR3aa: CATSRDLSGVLRADTQYF

v_gene: TRBV29-1
j_gene: TRBJ1-2
CDR3aa: CSVAIGIQDYGYTF

v_gene: TRBV6-1
j_gene: TRBJ1-1
CDR3aa: CASSRWGEDTEAFF

v_gene: TRBV10-3
j_gene: TRBJ2-1
CDR3aa: CAISDKGHEQFF

v_gene: TRBV11-2
j_gene: TRBJ2-7
CDR3aa: CASSPNIRSEQYF

v_gene: TRBV6-2/TRBV6-3
j_gene: TRBJ2-2
CDR3aa: CASKGGSYTGELFF

v_gene: TRBV12-3/TRBV12-4
j_gene: TRBJ2-1
CDR3aa: CASSGTSGRPHEQFF

v_gene: TRBV4-2
j_gene: TRBJ2-1
CDR3aa: CASSQVRADTYNEQFF

v_gene: TRBV5-1
j_gene: TRBJ1-2
CDR3aa: CASNLAGADYGYTF

v_gene: TRBV7-9
j_gene: TRBJ1-2
CDR3aa: CASSLVSTDNYGYTF

v_gene: TRBV29-1
j_gene: TRBJ2-5
CDR3aa: CSVGLAGGSETQYF